Listed here is a single T cell receptor beta chain. As yet, its antigen is unknown. Clones were read by immunoSEQ multiplex PCR, and TCRdb kept only the in-frame ones, dropping some. The table has over 200,000 clones, roughly 89% seen once. The record originates from a study of cytomegalovirus exposure and HLA in healthy donors. Study overall: According to later analysis, the same platform produced the 120 validation and approximately 700 first-cohort repertoires. Broader study findings: The study listed 150 to 200 cytomegalovirus-associated TCR beta chains. Cytomegalovirus status was reportedly diagnosed by the classifier with high sensitivity and specificity.

The CDR3 has 15 amino acids. V was clipped by 1 base and J by 3 bases, with 11 bases between them. The germline CDR1 and CDR2 sequences are SGHRS and YFSETQ. This TCR was sampled from a woman under 30 in good health and CMV-seronegative. Sequencing used PBMCs. The chain recombines TRBV5-1 with TRBJ2-1, with D possibly matching TRBD2 (7 bases). The CDR3 DNA follows: TGCGCCAGCAGCTTGACGGGGGGCAACTACAATGAGCAGTTCTTC. Protein sequence: CASSLTGGNYNEQFF.